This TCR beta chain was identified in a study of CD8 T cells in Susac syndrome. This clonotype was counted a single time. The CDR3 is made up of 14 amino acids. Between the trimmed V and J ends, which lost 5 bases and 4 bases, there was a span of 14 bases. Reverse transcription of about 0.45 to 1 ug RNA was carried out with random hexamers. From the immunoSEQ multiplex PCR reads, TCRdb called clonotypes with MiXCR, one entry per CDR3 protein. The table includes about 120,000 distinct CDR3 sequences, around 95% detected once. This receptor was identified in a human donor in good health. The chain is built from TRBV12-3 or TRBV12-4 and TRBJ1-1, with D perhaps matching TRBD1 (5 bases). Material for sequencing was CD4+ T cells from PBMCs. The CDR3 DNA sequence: TGTGCCAGCAGTGTTAAGGACATTTCCACTGAAGCTTTCTTT. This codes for CASSVKDISTEAFF.